Below, 5 T cell receptor beta chains from the same sample are listed, as sequenced in a study of T cell responses to AZD1222 COVID-19 vaccine. The repertoire was sequenced with immunoSEQ multiplex PCR; TCRdb's copy has only in-frame clones and lacks some. The table lists tens of thousands of clones, around 83% of them singletons. This sample comprised peripheral blood, obtained on day 0 of MenACWY control vaccination. These receptors originate from an adult in good health.

The chain combines TRBV7-9 with TRBJ2-6, with D possibly being TRBD1 or TRBD2 (5 bases each). The V end was cut by 6 bases, the J end by 4 bases, with 13 bases between. Germline CDR1 reads SEHNR; CDR2 reads FQNEAQ (reference sequence). The CDR3 extends over 15 amino acids. CDR3 bases: TGTGCCAGCAGTCCGTCGGGGCGGGGGGCCAACGTCCTGACTTTC. It specifies CASSPSGRGANVLTF.

V is TRBV10-2 and J is TRBJ1-5; TRBD1 matches 10 bases. V lost 6 bases to trimming and J lost 4 bases; unmatched junction nucleotides: 3. The germline V gene has CDR1 WSHSY and CDR2 SAAADI. The CDR3 runs 14 residues. The CDR3 DNA is TGCGCCAGCAGAAAGGGACAGGGGAATCAGCCCCAGCATTTT. It is translated as CASRKGQGNQPQHF.

The V call is TRBV28, the J call TRBJ2-3, with 11 bases aligning to TRBD2. J lost 0 bases, V lost 0 bases, and 2 bases had no gene match. The CDR3 is 17 residues long. Germline CDR1 and CDR2: MDHEN and SYDVKM. CDR3 in amino acids: CASSLWTSGTSTDTQYF. The DNA for the CDR3 is TGTGCCAGCAGTTTATGGACTAGCGGGACTAGCACAGATACGCAGTATTTT.

This CDR3 is CASSSDGGANQPQHF. In DNA form, the CDR3 reads TGTGCCAGCAGCTCGGATGGGGGAGCCAATCAGCCCCAGCATTTT. The chain uses TRBV7-2 and TRBJ1-5; tentative D call: TRBD1 (5 bases). The CDR3 consists of 15 residues. The V and J ends lost 4 bases and 3 bases respectively, with 13 bases between them. Germline CDR1 and CDR2: SGHTA and FQGNSA.

The genes are TRBV6-5 and TRBJ2-5; 8 nucleotides line up with TRBD2. V lost 8 bases, J lost 3 bases, and 2 bases stayed unmatched. Germline V gives CDR1 MNHEY, CDR2 SVGAGI. This CDR3 spans 12 amino acids. Written as DNA, the CDR3 is TGTGCCAGCGGGCGGGGGGAAGAGACCCAGTACTTC. Protein product: CASGRGEETQYF.